This is a list of T cell receptor beta chains from one sample in a study of blood T cell repertoires in COVID-19. Sequenced by immunoSEQ multiplex PCR; TCRdb stores in-frame clones only, minus some. Among fewer than 500,000 clones, about 87% were seen once, and the ten largest hold approximately 1.2%. Sequences were obtained from PBMCs or T cells enriched from blood (not recorded which). These receptors were taken from a man aged 30-40 years who had recovered from COVID-19. CDR3s leave out the opening cysteine and the closing phenylalanine or tryptophan. Not all rows give a size; the values are once, few, many and, for expanded clones, a class.

j_gene: TRBJ1-1
abundance: NA
v_gene: TRBV3-1/TRBV3-2
CDR3aa: ASSQRQGNTEAF

j_gene: TRBJ1-2
abundance: NA
v_gene: TRBV19
CDR3aa: ASSLGQGVYGYT

j_gene: TRBJ2-7
abundance: once
v_gene: TRBV27
CDR3aa: ASPSVSWRVHYEQY

j_gene: TRBJ2-1
abundance: NA
v_gene: TRBV30
CDR3aa: AWEKGQRYNEQF

j_gene: TRBJ2-2
abundance: NA
v_gene: TRBV9
CDR3aa: ASSVVTGRSTGELF

j_gene: TRBJ1-1
abundance: NA
v_gene: TRBV3-1/TRBV3-2
CDR3aa: ASSQDDIRGTGRTEAF

j_gene: TRBJ2-7
abundance: NA
v_gene: TRBV3-1/TRBV3-2
CDR3aa: ASRTSGGREQY

j_gene: TRBJ2-7
abundance: NA
v_gene: TRBV6-6
CDR3aa: ASSYSPESYEQY

j_gene: TRBJ1-4
abundance: NA
v_gene: TRBV7-9
CDR3aa: ASSGQLNEKLF

j_gene: TRBJ1-5
abundance: NA
v_gene: TRBV18
CDR3aa: ASSPSTANQPQH

j_gene: TRBJ1-1
abundance: few
v_gene: TRBV30
CDR3aa: AWSDFPPSTEAF

j_gene: TRBJ2-3
abundance: NA
v_gene: TRBV7-8
CDR3aa: ASSLEWGTRGVTDTQY

j_gene: TRBJ1-2
abundance: NA
v_gene: TRBV18
CDR3aa: ASSPPDQGNGYT

j_gene: TRBJ1-5
abundance: NA
v_gene: TRBV19
CDR3aa: AMGQGNQPQH

j_gene: TRBJ1-4
abundance: NA
v_gene: TRBV7-9
CDR3aa: ASSLRGTGEEKLF

j_gene: TRBJ2-7
abundance: once
v_gene: TRBV9
CDR3aa: ASTRGDRGEEQY

j_gene: TRBJ1-2
abundance: NA
v_gene: TRBV6-5
CDR3aa: ASTTGGQGYT

j_gene: TRBJ1-2
abundance: NA
v_gene: TRBV28
CDR3aa: ASSRGQPDYGYT

j_gene: TRBJ1-2
abundance: few
v_gene: TRBV7-9
CDR3aa: ASSTTPGTGTYGYT

j_gene: TRBJ2-7
abundance: NA
v_gene: TRBV19
CDR3aa: ASSIDPTGVTYEQY

j_gene: TRBJ2-2
abundance: NA
v_gene: TRBV21-1
CDR3aa: ASSKLRGASAGELF

j_gene: TRBJ1-1
abundance: NA
v_gene: TRBV9
CDR3aa: ASSPRTGIMNTEAF

j_gene: TRBJ1-5
abundance: NA
v_gene: TRBV7-9
CDR3aa: ASSLTPGTGYSNQPQH

j_gene: TRBJ1-6
abundance: few
v_gene: TRBV2
CDR3aa: ATDGQKLAPLH